This T cell receptor (beta chain) was identified in a study of OX40 agonist ivuxolimab in advanced cancers. Study background: About 44% of patients had received prior checkpoint inhibitor therapy.

The data were produced by immunoSEQ multiplex PCR, yet TCRdb's version contains in-frame clones alone and is incomplete. The table records approximately 31,000 clones, around 87% of them present only once. This clone has a handful of counts. The CDR3 has 13 residues. Germline-derived CDR1 and CDR2 are SGHTA and FQGNSA. V shed 4 bases and J 5 bases; nucleotides not matched to a gene: 1. This TCR came from an adult with an advanced solid tumor such as melanoma, head and neck, liver or kidney cancer. The material was CD4+ or CD8+ T cells sorted from blood, obtained in a trial of the OX40 agonist ivuxolimab. This chain connects TRBV7-2 to TRBJ2-2, with 7 bases matching TRBD2. The CDR3 here is CASSSGGTGELFF. The CDR3 DNA reads TGTGCCAGCAGCTCGGGGGGTACCGGGGAGCTGTTTTTT.